The T cell receptor beta chain under discussion was sequenced for a study of response to subunit inactivated influenza vaccine (dated by TCRdb to the late 2010s). Study-level background: Deep quantitative profiling of the T cell receptor repertoire was used in the study to follow responses to a trivalent subunit inactivated influenza vaccine. General study outcomes and caveats: According to the authors, only a limited number of new T cells may be recruited by each seasonal influenza vaccination.

A note on this clonotype: Its antigen remains unidentified. Base quality data are lacking; no much larger clone is found one base away.

The library was generated by RT-PCR. The listed sequencing device is Illumina HiSeq 2500. The public sequencing data were trimmed at Q25 with fastp and processed into clonotypes with MiXCR by TCRdb, which kept only in-frame beta chains. Identical CDR3 protein sequences are pooled into one entry, listed with their most common genes and DNA. For this sample there are about 780,000 distinct CDR3 sequences; about a fifth appear just once. The ten largest clones capture under 13% of the sample. CDR1 DFQATT and CDR2 SNEGSKA were looked up in the germline V gene (reference sequence). The CDR3 runs 14 residues from the cysteine to the phenylalanine. The sequence is cut down to CDR3 DNA, 42 bases in frame from base 1. The germline V end is reduced by 4 bases and the J end by 4 bases; junction bases left unmatched: 7.

The sequence is built from TRBV20-1 and TRBJ2-3; 8 central nucleotides agree with TRBD2. The source is a man between 45 and 60 years old who received an inactivated influenza vaccine. Donor details come from another sample of the same person, matched by shared clones. The sequencing here drew on PBMCs from blood, taken more than 4 days after vaccination. The CDR3 region has the sequence CSAIGLAEADTQYF. DNA sequence: TGCAGTGCTATTGGACTAGCAGAGGCAGATACGCAGTATTTT.